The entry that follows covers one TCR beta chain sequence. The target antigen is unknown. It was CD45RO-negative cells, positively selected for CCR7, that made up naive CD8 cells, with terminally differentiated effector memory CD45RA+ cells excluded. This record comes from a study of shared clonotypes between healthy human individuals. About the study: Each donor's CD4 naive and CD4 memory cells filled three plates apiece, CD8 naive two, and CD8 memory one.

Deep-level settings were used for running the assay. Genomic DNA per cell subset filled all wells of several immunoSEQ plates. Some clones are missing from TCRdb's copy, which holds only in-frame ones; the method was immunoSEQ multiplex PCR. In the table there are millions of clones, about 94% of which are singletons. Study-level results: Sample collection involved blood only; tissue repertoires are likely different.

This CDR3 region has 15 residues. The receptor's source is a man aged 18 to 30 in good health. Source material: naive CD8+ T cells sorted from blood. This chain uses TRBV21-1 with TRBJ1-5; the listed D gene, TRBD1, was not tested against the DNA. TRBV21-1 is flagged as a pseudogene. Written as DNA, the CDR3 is TGTGCCAGCAGCAAAAGCTTACAGGGGCATCAGCCCCAGCATTTT. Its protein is CASSKSLQGHQPQHF.